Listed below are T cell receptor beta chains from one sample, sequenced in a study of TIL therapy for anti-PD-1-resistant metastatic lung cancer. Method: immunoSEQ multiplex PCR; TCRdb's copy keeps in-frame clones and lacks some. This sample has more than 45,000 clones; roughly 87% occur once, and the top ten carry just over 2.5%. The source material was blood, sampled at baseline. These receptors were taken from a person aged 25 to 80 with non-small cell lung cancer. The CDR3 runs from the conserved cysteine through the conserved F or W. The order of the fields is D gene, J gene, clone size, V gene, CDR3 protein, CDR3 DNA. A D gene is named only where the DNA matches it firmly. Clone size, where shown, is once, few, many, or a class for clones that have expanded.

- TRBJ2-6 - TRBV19 CASSIGGTLGSGANVLTF TGTGCCAGTAGTATAGGGGGGACGTTAGGCTCTGGGGCCAACGTCCTGACTTTC
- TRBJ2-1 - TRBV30 CAWSLTSYSYNEQFF TGTGCCTGGAGTCTGACTTCATACTCCTACAATGAGCAGTTCTTC
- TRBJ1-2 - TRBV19 CASSMTATYGYTF TGTGCCAGTAGTATGACAGCTACCTATGGCTACACCTTC
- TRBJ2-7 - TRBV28 CASKYGAAKPREQYF TGTGCCAGCAAATACGGGGCGGCCAAGCCGAGGGAGCAGTACTTC
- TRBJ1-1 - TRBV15 CATSTGVIRSTEAFF TGTGCCACCAGCACGGGGGTTATTCGGAGCACTGAAGCTTTCTTT
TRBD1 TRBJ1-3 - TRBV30 CAWSPRSGTARVLGNTIYF TGTGCCTGGAGTCCACGGTCCGGGACAGCCCGTGTACTTGGAAACACCATATATTTT
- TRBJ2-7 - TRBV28 CASVPSGATSYEQYF TGTGCCAGCGTCCCCTCCGGGGCAACCTCCTACGAGCAGTACTTC
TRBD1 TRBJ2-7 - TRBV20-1 CSASGGYEQYF TGCAGTGCCTCAGGGGGCTACGAGCAGTACTTC
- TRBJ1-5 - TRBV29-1 CSVRQAGGNNQPQHF TGCAGCGTCCGACAGGCCGGTGGTAATAATCAGCCCCAGCATTTT
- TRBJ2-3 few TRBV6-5 CASMRDDTDTQYF TGTGCCAGTATGAGGGACGACACAGATACGCAGTATTTT
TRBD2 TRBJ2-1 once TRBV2 CASSDWGLAGGNEQFF TGTGCCAGCAGTGATTGGGGACTAGCGGGAGGTAATGAGCAGTTCTTC
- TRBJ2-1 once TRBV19 CASSRGGDRNEQFF TGTGCCAGTAGTAGAGGGGGGGATAGGAATGAGCAGTTCTTC
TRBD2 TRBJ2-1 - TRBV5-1 CASSLLAGGYNEQFF TGCGCCAGCAGCTTGCTAGCGGGGGGGTACAATGAGCAGTTCTTC
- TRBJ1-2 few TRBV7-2 CASSLAGFGYTF TGTGCCAGCAGCTTAGCGGGGTTTGGCTACACCTTC
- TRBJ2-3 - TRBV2 CASTVEGESTDTQYF TGTGCCAGCACTGTTGAGGGGGAGAGCACAGATACGCAGTATTTT
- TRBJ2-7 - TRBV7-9 CASSLSLTYEQYF TGTGCCAGCAGCCTTAGTCTAACCTACGAGCAGTACTTC
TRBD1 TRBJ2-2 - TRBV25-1 CASHGRGQGATGELFF TGTGCCAGTCACGGAAGGGGACAGGGGGCCACCGGGGAGCTGTTTTTT
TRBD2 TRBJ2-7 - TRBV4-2 CASSQELMVLAGSYEQYF TGTGCCAGCAGCCAAGAATTGATGGTACTAGCGGGATCTTACGAGCAGTACTTC
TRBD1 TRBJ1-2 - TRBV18 CASSRSYQGATNYGYTF TGTGCCAGCTCACGCTCATACCAGGGGGCAACCAACTATGGCTACACCTTC
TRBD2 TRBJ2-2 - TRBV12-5 CASGSRLAGDTGELFF TGTGCTAGTGGTTCCCGACTAGCGGGAGATACCGGGGAGCTGTTTTTT
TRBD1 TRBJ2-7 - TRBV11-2 CASSNRQGTYEQYF TGTGCCAGCAGCAATCGACAGGGTACCTACGAGCAGTACTTC
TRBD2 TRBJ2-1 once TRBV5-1 CASSLAASGGAQSNEQFF TGCGCCAGCAGCTTGGCGGCTAGCGGGGGGGCTCAAAGCAATGAGCAGTTCTTC
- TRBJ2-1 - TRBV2 CAINPLGNEQFF TGTGCCATCAACCCTTTAGGGAATGAGCAGTTCTTC
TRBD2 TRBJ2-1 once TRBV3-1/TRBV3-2 CASSQLPGLAGYNEQFF TGTGCCAGCAGCCAACTACCGGGACTAGCGGGGTACAATGAGCAGTTCTTC
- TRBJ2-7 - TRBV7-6 CASSEGQAGYYEQYF TGTGCCAGCAGCGAAGGACAGGCGGGATACTACGAGCAGTACTTC
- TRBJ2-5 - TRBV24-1 CATSDSLFGETQYF TGTGCCACCAGTGATTCCCTCTTCGGGGAGACCCAGTACTTC
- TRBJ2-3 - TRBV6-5 CASSYSEGRTDTQYF TGTGCCAGCAGTTACTCTGAGGGAAGGACAGATACGCAGTATTTT
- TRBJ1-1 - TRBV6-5 CASSYAGNTEAFF TGTGCCAGCAGTTACGCCGGAAACACTGAAGCTTTCTTT
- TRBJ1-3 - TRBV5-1 CASSLEGVGNTIYF TGCGCCAGCAGCTTGGAAGGGGTCGGAAACACCATATATTTT
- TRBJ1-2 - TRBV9 CASNGGGGNGYTF TGTGCCAGCAATGGAGGAGGAGGCAATGGCTACACCTTC
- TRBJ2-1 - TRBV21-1 CASPKGAAEGNEQFF TGTGCCAGCCCTAAAGGGGCGGCCGAGGGCAATGAGCAGTTCTTC
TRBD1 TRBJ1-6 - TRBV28 CAGSGGARFNSPLHF TGTGCCGGATCAGGGGGGGCCCGTTTTAATTCACCCCTCCACTTT
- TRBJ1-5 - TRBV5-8 CASSLGQGNGQPQHF TGTGCCAGCAGCTTGGGTCAGGGAAACGGTCAGCCCCAGCATTTT
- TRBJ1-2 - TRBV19 CASSGQAVYGYTF TGTGCCAGTAGTGGGCAGGCCGTCTATGGCTACACCTTC
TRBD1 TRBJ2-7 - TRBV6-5 CASGNRGEDEQYF TGTGCCAGCGGCAACAGGGGGGAGGACGAGCAGTACTTC
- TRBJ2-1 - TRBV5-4 CASSLEGSSYNEQFF TGTGCCAGCAGCTTGGAGGGGAGCTCCTACAATGAGCAGTTCTTC
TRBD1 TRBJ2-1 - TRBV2 CASSRGGYEQFF TGTGCCAGCAGTAGAGGGGGCTATGAGCAGTTCTTC
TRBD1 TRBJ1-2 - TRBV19 CASSIATGENYGYTF TGTGCCAGTAGTATAGCGACAGGGGAAAACTATGGCTACACCTTC
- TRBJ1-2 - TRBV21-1 CASVKTGNGYTF TGTGCCAGCGTAAAGACAGGGAATGGCTACACCTTC
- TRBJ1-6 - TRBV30 CAWSVSGNSPLHF TGTGCCTGGAGTGTATCTGGGAATTCACCCCTCCACTTT
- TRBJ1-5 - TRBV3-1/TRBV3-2 CASSQEQGGGNQPQHF TGTGCCAGCAGCCAAGAACAGGGAGGCGGCAATCAGCCCCAGCATTTT
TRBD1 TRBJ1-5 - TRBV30 CAWSVQGNQPQHF TGTGCCTGGAGTGTACAGGGGAATCAGCCCCAGCATTTT
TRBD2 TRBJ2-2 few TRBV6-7 CASSYLYRTSLSTGELFF TGTGCCAGCAGTTACCTGTACCGGACTAGTTTGAGCACCGGGGAGCTGTTTTTT
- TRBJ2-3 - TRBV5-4 CASATRTLGVDTQYF TGTGCCAGCGCAACTAGAACACTGGGGGTAGATACGCAGTATTTT
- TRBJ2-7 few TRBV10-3 CAISAQVYEQYF TGTGCCATCAGTGCGCAGGTCTACGAGCAGTACTTC
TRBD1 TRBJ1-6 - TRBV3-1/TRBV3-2 CASSQDPRDSNNSPLHF TGTGCCAGCAGCCAAGACCCCCGGGACAGTAATAATTCACCCCTCCACTTT
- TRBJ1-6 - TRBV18 CASSLLDRRGNSPLHF TGTGCCAGCTCACTGCTTGACCGGCGGGGTAATTCACCCCTCCACTTT
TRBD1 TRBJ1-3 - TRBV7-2 CASSQTAGGGNTIYF TGTGCCAGCAGCCAGACGGCAGGGGGAGGAAACACCATATATTTT
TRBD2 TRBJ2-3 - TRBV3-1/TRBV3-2 CASSQFAGVGDTQYF TGTGCCAGCAGCCAATTCGCGGGAGTGGGGGATACGCAGTATTTT
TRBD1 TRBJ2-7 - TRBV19 CASSTGQGRSVEQYF TGTGCCAGTAGTACCGGACAGGGACGAAGTGTGGAGCAGTACTTC
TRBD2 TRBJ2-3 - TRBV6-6 CASSPRPSGAITDTQYF TGTGCCAGCAGTCCACGTCCGAGCGGGGCTATCACAGATACGCAGTATTTT